Described below is a single T cell receptor (beta chain) sequence and its context. Its antigen is as yet unknown. This sample was taken from a study of T cell responses to AZD1222 COVID-19 vaccine. Findings and limits, study-wide: Variant regions that are unmutated are reportedly the target of nearly half of spike-specific TCRs. The donor group comprised mostly white British people and more females; the analysis possibly underestimated clonal diversity. Spike-wide coverage was observed for vaccine-associated CD4 TCRs, with dominant responses at 160-218 and 743-854. Seropositive status at baseline applied to only 6 or 7 AZD1222 recipients.

The CDR3 spans 16 residues. The ends lost 0 bases at V and 2 bases at J; junction bases unmatched: 9. Germline values: CDR1 GTSNPN, CDR2 SVGIG (reference sequence). Profiled with immunoSEQ multiplex PCR; TCRdb holds only in-frame clones, not every one. Here the sample spans 150,000 to 180,000 clones, roughly 90% being singletons. J is TRBJ1-2 and V is TRBV30, with 7 bases matching TRBD1. The clonotype was recovered from an adult in good health. The starting material was peripheral blood, obtained on day 0 of AZD1222 vaccination. Written as DNA, the CDR3 is TGTGCCTGGAGTGTATCTGGGACAGTTAAAAACTATGGCTACACCTTC. Its translation is CAWSVSGTVKNYGYTF. The variable domain in full, with the rest retrieved from reference TRBV30 and TRBJ1-2, is SQTIHQWPATLVQPVGSPLSLECTVEGTSNPNLYWYRQAAGRGLQLLFYSVGIGQISSEVPQNLSASRPQDRQFILSSKKLLLSDSGFYLCAWSVSGTVKNYGYTFGSGTRLTVV.